The clone carrying this T cell receptor (beta chain) has just one count. Its antigen is still unknown. During the collection period, no donor immune events like infections were recorded. This specimen comes from a study of identifying expanded T cells in peripheral blood. Study-level results: Roughly two-week clone count variance significantly increased as total template count grew. Over around two and four weeks, about 15 and 19 clones changed, versus 1.2 between replicates.

The CDR3 sequence is 14 residues long. Trimming removed 3 bases at V and 0 bases at J, with 8 bases between. Per germline, CDR1 MDHEN and CDR2 SYDVKM. Generated by immunoSEQ multiplex PCR, the TCRdb table keeps only in-frame clones and is missing some. The sample lists some 99,000 clones, 88% seen once, with approximately 8% in the top ten. The TCR originated in a person aged 18 to 70 in good health. The chain is built from TRBV28 and TRBJ1-1; D call uncertain. Sequenced: blood. CDR3 nucleotide sequence: TGTGCCAGCAGTTTTTCGGGGATGAACACTGAAGCTTTCTTT. Translating it yields CASSFSGMNTEAFF.